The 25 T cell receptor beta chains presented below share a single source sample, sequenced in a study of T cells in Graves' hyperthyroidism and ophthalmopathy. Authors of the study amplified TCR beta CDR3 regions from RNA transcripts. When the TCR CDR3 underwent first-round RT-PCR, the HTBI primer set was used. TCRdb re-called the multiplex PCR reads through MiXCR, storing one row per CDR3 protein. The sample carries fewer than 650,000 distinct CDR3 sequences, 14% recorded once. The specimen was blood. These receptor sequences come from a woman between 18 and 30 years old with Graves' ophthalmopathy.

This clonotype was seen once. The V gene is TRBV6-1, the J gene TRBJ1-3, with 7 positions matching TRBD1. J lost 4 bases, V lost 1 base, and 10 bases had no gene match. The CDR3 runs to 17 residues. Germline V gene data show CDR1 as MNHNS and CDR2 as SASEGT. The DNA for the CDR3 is TGTGCCAGCAGTGAAGGGGCAGGGGGTTCTACAGGAAACACCATATATTTT. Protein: CASSEGAGGSTGNTIYF.

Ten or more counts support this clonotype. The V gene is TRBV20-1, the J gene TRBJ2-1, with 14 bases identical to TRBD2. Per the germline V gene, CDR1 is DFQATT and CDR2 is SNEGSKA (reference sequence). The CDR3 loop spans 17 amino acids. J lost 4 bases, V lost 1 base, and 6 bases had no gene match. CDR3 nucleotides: TGCAGTGCTAGAGCCCTGACTAGCGGGAGGGCGTACAATGAGCAGTTCTTC. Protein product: CSARALTSGRAYNEQFF.

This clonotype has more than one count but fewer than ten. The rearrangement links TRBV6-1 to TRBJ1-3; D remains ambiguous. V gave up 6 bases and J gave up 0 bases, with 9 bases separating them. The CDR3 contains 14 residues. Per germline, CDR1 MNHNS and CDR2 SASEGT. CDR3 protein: CASRAGLSGNTIYF. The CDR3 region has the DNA TGTGCCAGCAGGGCGGGTCTCTCTGGAAACACCATATATTTT.

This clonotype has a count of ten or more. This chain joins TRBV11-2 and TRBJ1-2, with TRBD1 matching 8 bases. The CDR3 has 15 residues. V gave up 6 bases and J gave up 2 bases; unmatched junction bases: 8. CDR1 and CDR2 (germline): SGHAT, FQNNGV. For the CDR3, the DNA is TGTGCCAGCAGGACTGGAGGACAGGGAAACTATGGCTACACCTTC. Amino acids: CASRTGGQGNYGYTF.

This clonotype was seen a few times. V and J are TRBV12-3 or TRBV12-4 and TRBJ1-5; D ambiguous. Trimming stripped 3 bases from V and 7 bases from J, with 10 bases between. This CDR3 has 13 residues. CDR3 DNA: TGTGCCAGCAGTTTGACCTCGGGACAGCCCCAGCATTTT. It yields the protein CASSLTSGQPQHF.

The CDR3 nucleotides are TGTGCCACCCGCAGGGGGGCCTTGAACACTGAAGCTTTCTTT. Translating gives CATRRGALNTEAFF. The chain couples TRBV28 to TRBJ1-1; 7 bases map to TRBD1. The CDR3 sequence is 14 residues long. The ends lost 10 bases at V and 0 bases at J; junction bases unmatched: 8. Per germline, CDR1 MDHEN and CDR2 SYDVKM.

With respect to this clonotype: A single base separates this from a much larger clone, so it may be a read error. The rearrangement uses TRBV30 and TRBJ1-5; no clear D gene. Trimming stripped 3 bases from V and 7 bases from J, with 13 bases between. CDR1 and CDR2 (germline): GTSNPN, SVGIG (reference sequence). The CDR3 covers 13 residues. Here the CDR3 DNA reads TGTGCCTGGAGGACATTCGGAGGACAGCCCCAGCATTTT. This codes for CAWRTFGGQPQHF.

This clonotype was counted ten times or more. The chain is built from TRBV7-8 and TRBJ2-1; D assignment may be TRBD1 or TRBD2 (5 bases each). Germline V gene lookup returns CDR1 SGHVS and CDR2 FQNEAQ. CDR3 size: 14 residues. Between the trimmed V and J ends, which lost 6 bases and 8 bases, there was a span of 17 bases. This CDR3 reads CASRKTRLGDEQFF. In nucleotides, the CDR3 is TGTGCCAGCAGGAAAACCCGGTTGGGGGATGAGCAGTTCTTC.

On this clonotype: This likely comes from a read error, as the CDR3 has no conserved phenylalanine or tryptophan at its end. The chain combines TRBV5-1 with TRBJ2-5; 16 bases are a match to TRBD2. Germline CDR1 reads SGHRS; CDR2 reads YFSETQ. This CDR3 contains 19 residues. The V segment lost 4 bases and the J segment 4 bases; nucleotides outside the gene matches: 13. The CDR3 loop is CASSQVPGTSGRARETQYS. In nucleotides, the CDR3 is TGCGCCAGCAGCCAAGTACCCGGGACTAGCGGGAGGGCCAGAGAGACCCAGTACTCC.

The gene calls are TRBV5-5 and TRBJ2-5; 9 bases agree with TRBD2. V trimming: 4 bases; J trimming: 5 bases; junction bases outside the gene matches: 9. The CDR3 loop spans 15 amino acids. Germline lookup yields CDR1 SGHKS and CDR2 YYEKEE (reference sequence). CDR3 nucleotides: TGTGCCAGCAGCGTAGCGGGAGAGGTTAGGGAGACCCAGTACTTC. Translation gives CASSVAGEVRETQYF. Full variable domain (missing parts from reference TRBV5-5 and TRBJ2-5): DAGVTQSPTHLIKTRGQQVTLRCSPISGHKSVSWYQQVLGQGPQFIFQYYEKEERGRGNFPDRFSARQFPNYSSELNVNALLLGDSALYLCASSVAGEVRETQYFGPGTRLLVL.

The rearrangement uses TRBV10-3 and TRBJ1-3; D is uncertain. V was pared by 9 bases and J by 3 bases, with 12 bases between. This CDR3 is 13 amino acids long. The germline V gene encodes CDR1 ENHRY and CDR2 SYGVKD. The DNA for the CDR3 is TGTGCCATGCGGCGTGGGCGTGGAAACACCATATATTTT. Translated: CAMRRGRGNTIYF.

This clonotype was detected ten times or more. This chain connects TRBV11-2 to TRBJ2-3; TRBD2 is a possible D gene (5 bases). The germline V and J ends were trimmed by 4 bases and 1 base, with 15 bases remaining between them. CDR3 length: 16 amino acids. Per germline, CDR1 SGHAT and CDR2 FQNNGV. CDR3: CASSSRGSWGTDTQYF. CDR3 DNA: TGTGCCAGCAGCTCCCGGGGATCTTGGGGCACAGATACGCAGTATTTT.

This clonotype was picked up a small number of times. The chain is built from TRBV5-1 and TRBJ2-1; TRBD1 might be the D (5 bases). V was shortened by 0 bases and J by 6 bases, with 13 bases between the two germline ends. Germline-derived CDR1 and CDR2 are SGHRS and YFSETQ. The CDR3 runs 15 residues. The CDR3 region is CASSLEPGLVNEQFF. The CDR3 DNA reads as TGCGCCAGCAGCTTGGAACCAGGGTTGGTCAATGAGCAGTTCTTC.

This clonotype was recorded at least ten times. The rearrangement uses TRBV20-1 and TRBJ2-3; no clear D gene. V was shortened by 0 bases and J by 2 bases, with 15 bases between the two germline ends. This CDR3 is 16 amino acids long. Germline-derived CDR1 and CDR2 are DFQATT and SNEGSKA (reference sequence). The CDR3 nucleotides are TGCAGTGCTAGAGAGACCCGTGGGCTCCACACAGATACGCAGTATTTT. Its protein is CSARETRGLHTDTQYF.

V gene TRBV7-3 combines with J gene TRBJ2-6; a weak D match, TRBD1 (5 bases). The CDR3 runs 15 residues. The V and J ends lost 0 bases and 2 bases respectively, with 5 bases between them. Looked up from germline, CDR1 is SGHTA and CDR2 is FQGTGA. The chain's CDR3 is CASSLTGPGANVLTF. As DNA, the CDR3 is TGTGCCAGCAGCTTAACGGGGCCTGGGGCCAACGTCCTGACTTTC.

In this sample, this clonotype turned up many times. The CDR3 protein is CASSGLVSTDTQYF. DNA of the CDR3: TGTGCCAGCAGTGGGCTAGTCTCCACAGATACGCAGTATTTT. The chain has TRBV3-1 and TRBJ2-3; D is uncertain. The CDR3 runs to 14 residues. V was trimmed by 6 bases and J by 2 bases, leaving 12 bases between them. CDR1 is LGHDT, CDR2 YNNKEL, per germline (reference sequence).

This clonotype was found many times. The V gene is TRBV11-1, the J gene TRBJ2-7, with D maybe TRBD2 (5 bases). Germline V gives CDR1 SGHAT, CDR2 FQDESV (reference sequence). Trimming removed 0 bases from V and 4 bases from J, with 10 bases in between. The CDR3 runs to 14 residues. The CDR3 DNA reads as TGTGCCAGCAGCTTAGCGGGAGACGGGTACGAGCAGTACTTC. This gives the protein CASSLAGDGYEQYF.

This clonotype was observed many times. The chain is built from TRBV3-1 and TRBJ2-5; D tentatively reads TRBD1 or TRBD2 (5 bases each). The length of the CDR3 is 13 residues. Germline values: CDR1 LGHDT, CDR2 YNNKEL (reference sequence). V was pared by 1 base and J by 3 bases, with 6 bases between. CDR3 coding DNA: TGTGCCAGCAGCCAAGGAGGGGAAGAGACCCAGTACTTC. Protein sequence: CASSQGGEETQYF.

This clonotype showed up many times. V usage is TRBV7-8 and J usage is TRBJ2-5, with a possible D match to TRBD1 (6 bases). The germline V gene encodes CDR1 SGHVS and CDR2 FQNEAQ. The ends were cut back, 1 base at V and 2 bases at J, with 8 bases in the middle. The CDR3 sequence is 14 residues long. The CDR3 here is CASSLGTEQETQYF. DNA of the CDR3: TGTGCCAGCAGCTTAGGGACAGAACAAGAGACCCAGTACTTC. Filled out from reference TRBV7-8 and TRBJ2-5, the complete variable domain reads GAGVSQSPRYKVAKRGQDVALRCDPISGHVSLFWYQQALGQGPEFLTYFQNEAQLDKSGLPSDRFFAERPEGSVSTLKIQRTQQEDSAVYLCASSLGTEQETQYFGPGTRLLVL.

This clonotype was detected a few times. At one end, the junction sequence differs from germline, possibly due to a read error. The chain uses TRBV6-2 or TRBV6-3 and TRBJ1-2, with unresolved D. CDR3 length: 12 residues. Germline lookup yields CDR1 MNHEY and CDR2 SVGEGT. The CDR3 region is CASSFRFYDYTF. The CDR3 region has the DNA TGTGCCAGCAGTTTTCGGTTCTATGACTACACCTTC.

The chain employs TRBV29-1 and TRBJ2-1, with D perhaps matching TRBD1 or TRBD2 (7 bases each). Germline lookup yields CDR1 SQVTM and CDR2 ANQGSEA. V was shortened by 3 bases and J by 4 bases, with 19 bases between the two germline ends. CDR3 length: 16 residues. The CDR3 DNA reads TGCAGCGTTGACCCTCCCCAGGGGGGGGAATACAATGAGCAGTTCTTC. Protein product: CSVDPPQGGEYNEQFF.

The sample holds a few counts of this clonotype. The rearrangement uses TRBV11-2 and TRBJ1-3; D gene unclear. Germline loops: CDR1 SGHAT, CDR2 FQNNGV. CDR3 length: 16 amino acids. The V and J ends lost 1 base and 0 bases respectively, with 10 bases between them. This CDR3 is CASSLGRGRSGNTIYF. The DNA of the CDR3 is TGTGCCAGCAGCTTAGGCCGAGGCCGCTCTGGAAACACCATATATTTT.

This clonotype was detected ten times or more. The CDR3 protein is CASSQVRAVEQFF. The CDR3 nucleotides read TGTGCCAGCAGCCAAGTCAGAGCGGTCGAGCAGTTCTTC. This sequence joins TRBV4-2 and TRBJ2-1; maybe TRBD2 (5 bases). This CDR3 region has 13 residues. V was trimmed by 1 base and J by 10 bases, leaving 11 bases between them. Germline CDR1 LGHNA, CDR2 YNFKEQ.

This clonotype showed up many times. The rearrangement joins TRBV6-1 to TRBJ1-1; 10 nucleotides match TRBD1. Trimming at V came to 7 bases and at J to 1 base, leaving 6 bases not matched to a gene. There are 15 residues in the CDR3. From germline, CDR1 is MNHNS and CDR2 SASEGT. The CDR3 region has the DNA TGTGCCAGCACCCCGGACAGGGGGAAGAACACTGAAGCTTTCTTT. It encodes CASTPDRGKNTEAFF.

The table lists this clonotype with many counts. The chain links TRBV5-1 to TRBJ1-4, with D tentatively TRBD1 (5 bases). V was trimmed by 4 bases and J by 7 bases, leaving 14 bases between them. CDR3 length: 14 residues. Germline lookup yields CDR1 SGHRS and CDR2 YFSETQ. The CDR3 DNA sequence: TGCGCCAGCAGCCTGTCTACGGGGGTTGAAAAACTGTTTTTT. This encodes CASSLSTGVEKLFF. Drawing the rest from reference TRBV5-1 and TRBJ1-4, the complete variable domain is KAGVTQTPRYLIKTRGQQVTLSCSPISGHRSVSWYQQTPGQGLQFLFEYFSETQRNKGNFPGRFSGRQFSNSRSEMNVSTLELGDSALYLCASSLSTGVEKLFFGSGTQLSVL.